A selection of T cell receptor beta chains follows, all from one sample in a study of blood T cell repertoires in COVID-19. The table came from immunoSEQ multiplex PCR; TCRdb's copy has only in-frame clones and leaves some out. This repertoire shows around 28,000 clones, roughly 85% found once; its top ten account for under 35%. The sample consisted of peripheral blood. These receptors were taken from an elderly woman with COVID-19, enrolled during active disease. Each CDR3 is given with its conserved first and last residue. The order of the fields is J gene, V gene, clone size, D gene, CDR3 protein, CDR3 DNA. D genes are given only for firm matches. Rows may omit the clone size; those that give it use once, few, many or a size class.

J: TRBJ2-7
V: TRBV7-2
size: NA
D: NA
CDR3: CASSDGQAYEQYF
DNA: TGTGCCAGCAGCGATGGACAAGCCTACGAGCAGTACTTC

J: TRBJ1-5
V: TRBV29-1
size: NA
D: TRBD1
CDR3: CSVEGAGGQPQHF
DNA: TGCAGCGTTGAAGGGGCAGGGGGTCAGCCCCAGCATTTT

J: TRBJ2-5
V: TRBV29-1
size: NA
D: TRBD1
CDR3: CSVVPGQHQETQYF
DNA: TGCAGCGTTGTTCCGGGACAGCACCAAGAGACCCAGTACTTC

J: TRBJ2-1
V: TRBV15
size: NA
D: NA
CDR3: CATSGYRANEQFF
DNA: TGTGCCACCAGCGGCTACAGGGCCAATGAGCAGTTCTTC

J: TRBJ2-1
V: TRBV19
size: NA
D: NA
CDR3: CASSIAVSSYNEQFF
DNA: TGTGCCAGTAGTATAGCAGTAAGCTCCTACAATGAGCAGTTCTTC

J: TRBJ2-7
V: TRBV5-6
size: NA
D: NA
CDR3: CASSSTDGIYEQYF
DNA: TGTGCCAGCAGCTCTACGGACGGGATTTACGAGCAGTACTTC

J: TRBJ1-4
V: TRBV5-1
size: NA
D: NA
CDR3: CASSRQDADEKLFF
DNA: TGCGCCAGCAGCCGACAGGACGCCGATGAAAAACTGTTTTTT

J: TRBJ2-1
V: TRBV19
size: NA
D: TRBD2
CDR3: CASSIGTGGHNEQFF
DNA: TGTGCCAGTAGTATAGGAACGGGGGGACACAATGAGCAGTTCTTC

J: TRBJ1-2
V: TRBV10-2
size: NA
D: TRBD1
CDR3: CASKRTGDYGYTF
DNA: TGCGCCAGCAAACGGACAGGGGACTATGGCTACACCTTC

J: TRBJ1-2
V: TRBV6-5
size: NA
D: NA
CDR3: CASTNGRGNYGYTF
DNA: TGTGCCAGCACCAACGGAAGGGGTAACTATGGCTACACCTTC

J: TRBJ1-2
V: TRBV3-1/TRBV3-2
size: NA
D: NA
CDR3: CASSHGEGLDGYTF
DNA: TGTGCCAGCAGCCACGGGGAGGGATTGGATGGCTACACCTTC

J: TRBJ2-7
V: TRBV5-1
size: NA
D: NA
CDR3: CASSLFAGQTYEQYF
DNA: TGCGCCAGCAGCTTGTTTGCGGGACAGACGTACGAGCAGTACTTC

J: TRBJ2-3
V: TRBV11-2
size: NA
D: TRBD2
CDR3: CASNRPGLAYPPDTQYF
DNA: TGTGCCAGCAATAGGCCGGGACTAGCGTATCCCCCAGATACGCAGTATTTT

J: TRBJ1-1
V: TRBV6-6
size: NA
D: NA
CDR3: CASSYPGTKNTEAFF
DNA: TGTGCCAGCAGTTACCCCGGGACAAAGAACACTGAAGCTTTCTTT

J: TRBJ1-1
V: TRBV7-8
size: NA
D: NA
CDR3: CASSHSRNTEAFF
DNA: TGTGCCAGCAGCCACAGCCGGAACACTGAAGCTTTCTTT

J: TRBJ2-2
V: TRBV6-4
size: NA
D: NA
CDR3: CASSDSYGELFF
DNA: TGTGCCAGCAGTGACTCGTACGGGGAGCTGTTTTTT

J: TRBJ2-1
V: TRBV6-5
size: NA
D: TRBD1
CDR3: CATTPTGFYNEQFF
DNA: TGTGCCACCACCCCGACAGGGTTTTACAATGAGCAGTTCTTC

J: TRBJ2-5
V: TRBV5-1
size: NA
D: TRBD2
CDR3: CASSFLTSGSQETQYF
DNA: TGCGCCAGCAGCTTTCTTACTAGCGGGAGCCAAGAGACCCAGTACTTC

J: TRBJ2-3
V: TRBV9
size: few
D: TRBD2
CDR3: CASSVGTTSTDTQYF
DNA: TGTGCCAGCAGCGTCGGGACTACTAGCACAGATACGCAGTATTTT

J: TRBJ1-4
V: TRBV10-3
size: NA
D: TRBD1
CDR3: CATRGTGGNEKLFF
DNA: TGTGCCACACGGGGGACAGGGGGTAATGAAAAACTGTTTTTT

J: TRBJ1-4
V: TRBV5-1
size: once
D: TRBD1
CDR3: CASSLGWTGFGNEKLFF
DNA: TGCGCCAGCAGCTTGGGGTGGACAGGGTTTGGTAATGAAAAACTGTTTTTT

J: TRBJ2-2
V: TRBV6-4
size: NA
D: TRBD2
CDR3: CASSLGGLGHTGELFF
DNA: TGTGCCAGCAGCCTAGGCGGACTAGGGCACACCGGGGAGCTGTTTTTT

J: TRBJ2-2
V: TRBV11-2
size: NA
D: TRBD2
CDR3: CASRGEAGANTGELFF
DNA: TGTGCCAGCAGGGGGGAGGCGGGAGCGAACACCGGGGAGCTGTTTTTT

J: TRBJ2-7
V: TRBV5-1
size: NA
D: TRBD2
CDR3: CASSLLAGGPYEQYF
DNA: TGCGCCAGCAGCTTGCTGGCGGGGGGCCCCTACGAGCAGTACTTC

J: TRBJ1-1
V: TRBV19
size: few
D: NA
CDR3: CARAGDPMNTEAFF
DNA: TGTGCCAGGGCAGGGGACCCCATGAACACTGAAGCTTTCTTT

J: TRBJ1-4
V: TRBV5-1
size: NA
D: NA
CDR3: CASSLGSGFNEKLFF
DNA: TGCGCCAGCAGCTTGGGGTCCGGGTTTAATGAAAAACTGTTTTTT

J: TRBJ1-2
V: TRBV5-4
size: NA
D: NA
CDR3: CASSFQGRANYGYTF
DNA: TGTGCCAGCAGTTTCCAGGGTAGGGCTAACTATGGCTACACCTTC

J: TRBJ1-5
V: TRBV5-1
size: NA
D: NA
CDR3: CASSREAASGNQPQHF
DNA: TGCGCCAGCAGTAGGGAGGCGGCGAGCGGAAATCAGCCCCAGCATTTT